One sample yielded the 12 T cell receptor beta chains listed below, sequenced in a study of CD8 T cells in Susac syndrome. Reverse transcription of about 0.45 to 1 ug RNA was performed with random hexamers. TCRdb itself ran the immunoSEQ multiplex PCR reads through MiXCR, one entry per CDR3 protein. Seen here are 150,000 to 160,000 distinct CDR3 sequences, 90% to 95% observed once, and the top ten hold about 0.21%. The sequenced sample was CD8+ T cells from PBMCs. The receptors stem from a human donor with multiple sclerosis.

V is TRBV27 and J is TRBJ1-1, with D possibly TRBD1 on 5 matching bases. CDR1 and CDR2 from the germline V gene are MNHEY and SMNVEV (reference sequence). CDR3 length equals 12 residues. V lost 4 bases and J lost 7, with 10 bases in between. The CDR3 DNA is TGTGCCAGCAGTTCGAGGGGTGATGAAGCTTTCTTT. Translation gives CASSSRGDEAFF.

This clonotype was seen more than once but under ten times. The chain links TRBV9 to TRBJ1-2, with 8 positions matching TRBD1. The V and J ends lost 4 bases and 4 bases, in that order; junction bases with no gene match: 9. CDR3 length: 15 amino acids. The germline V gene has CDR1 SGDLS and CDR2 YYNGEE. CDR3 amino acids: CASSPTGTGRYGYTF. The CDR3 DNA follows: TGTGCCAGCAGCCCCACCGGGACAGGACGCTATGGCTACACCTTC.

V gene TRBV24-1 combines with J gene TRBJ2-2; D not resolved. Trimming removed 8 bases at V and 0 bases at J, with 6 bases between. The CDR3 contains 13 residues. Germline lookup yields CDR1 KGHDR and CDR2 SFDVKD. CDR3 loop: CATNSANTGELFF. DNA of the CDR3: TGTGCCACCAACAGCGCGAACACCGGGGAGCTGTTTTTT.

The chain recombines TRBV20-1 with TRBJ1-6, with D unclear. CDR1 and CDR2 from the germline V gene are DFQATT and SNEGSKA (reference sequence). V dropped 0 bases and J dropped 6 bases, with 12 bases sitting between them. This CDR3 contains 15 residues. CDR3 in amino acids: CSARETYMSNSPLHF. In nucleotides, the CDR3 is TGCAGTGCTAGAGAAACCTATATGTCTAATTCACCCCTCCACTTT.

J is TRBJ1-6 and V is TRBV27; no firm D call. V lost 7 bases and J lost 9, with 19 bases in between. CDR3 length equals 15 residues. CDR1 MNHEY and CDR2 SMNVEV come from the germline V gene (reference sequence). In DNA, the CDR3 is TGTGCCAGCACCCCGGCACCTTCTGGGAGTTCACCCCTCCACTTT. Translating gives CASTPAPSGSSPLHF.

The gene calls are TRBV29-1 and TRBJ1-1; 7 nucleotides align to TRBD1. The CDR3 loop spans 14 amino acids. CDR1 is SQVTM and CDR2 is ANQGSEA in the germline V gene. With 7 bases clipped from V and 1 base from J, the junction kept 9 bases outside the gene matches. In DNA form, the CDR3 reads TGCAGCGCCGATGTTGACAGGGCGAACACTGAAGCTTTCTTT. Amino acid sequence: CSADVDRANTEAFF.

The chain combines TRBV27 with TRBJ1-2; D perhaps matches TRBD1 (6 bases). The CDR3 contains 13 residues. CDR1 and CDR2 from the germline V gene are MNHEY and SMNVEV (reference sequence). V dropped 5 bases and J dropped 4 bases, with 11 bases sitting between them. This CDR3 reads CASSRQDFYGYTF. The CDR3 DNA reads as TGTGCCAGCAGTCGACAGGACTTCTATGGCTACACCTTC.

The genes are TRBV5-6 and TRBJ2-1; no clear D gene. With 0 bases removed from V and 9 bases from J, the gap between germline ends came to 7 bases. Germline CDR1 SGHDT, CDR2 YYEEEE. The CDR3 sequence is 12 residues long. The CDR3 protein is CASSLGEPEQFF. The CDR3 nucleotides read TGTGCCAGCAGCTTGGGTGAACCTGAGCAGTTCTTC.

V and J are TRBV12-3 or TRBV12-4 and TRBJ2-1, with D perhaps TRBD2 (5 bases). CDR3 length equals 13 residues. With 4 bases removed from V and 7 bases from J, the gap between germline ends came to 11 bases. As DNA, the CDR3 is TGTGCCAGCAGTTCCACTAGGAGTAATGAGCAGTTCTTC. This translates into CASSSTRSNEQFF.

The chain combines TRBV7-9 with TRBJ2-7; TRBD1 might be the D (8 bases). Germline CDR1 is SEHNR and CDR2 is FQNEAQ (reference sequence). The CDR3 is 15 amino acids. Trimming left V 6 bases short and J 4 bases short, with 19 bases between. This CDR3 reads CASSHRGGTGYEQYF. The CDR3 DNA follows: TGTGCCAGCAGTCACAGGGGGGGTACCGGTTACGAGCAGTACTTC.

V gene TRBV27 combines with J gene TRBJ2-7; TRBD1 matches at 7 bases. The CDR3 consists of 16 residues. The germline CDR1 and CDR2 sequences are MNHEY and SMNVEV (reference sequence). V was pared by 0 bases and J by 2 bases, with 7 bases of the junction left unmatched. The CDR3 bases are TGTGCCAGCAGTTTATCTGTCGGGACAGTCACCTACGAGCAGTACTTC. Translation gives CASSLSVGTVTYEQYF.

The chain combines TRBV6-2 or TRBV6-3 with TRBJ2-3; 12 positions match TRBD1. V lost 2 bases and J lost 7; bases outside the gene matches: 7. There are 16 residues in the CDR3. Germline assignment: CDR1 MNHEY and CDR2 SVGEGT. This chain's CDR3 is CASSYDGTGGPYTQYF. CDR3 nucleotide sequence: TGTGCCAGCAGTTACGACGGGACAGGGGGCCCCTATACGCAGTATTTT.